One and the same sample provided the 27 T cell receptor beta chains below, sequenced in a study of shared clonotypes between healthy human individuals. Profiling relied on immunoSEQ multiplex PCR, and the TCRdb table lists in-frame clones only, not all of them. The sample yields some 490,000 clones, 81% seen once. The specimen was PBMCs. These receptors all stem from a woman aged 40-49 years in good health. Some clones in this sample may be carry-over from other donors' samples.

This clone was detected only a few times. The CDR3 sequence: CASSPGGGISTDTQYF. CDR3 nucleotide sequence: TGTGCCAGCAGCCCCGGGGGCGGGATAAGCACAGATACGCAGTATTTT. The chain links TRBV5-6 to TRBJ2-3, with D possibly called TRBD1 or TRBD2 (6 bases each). This CDR3 comprises 16 residues. Per the germline V gene, CDR1 is SGHDT and CDR2 is YYEEEE. The ends were cut back, 4 bases at V and 0 bases at J, with 15 bases in the middle.

The V gene is TRBV15, the J gene TRBJ1-1, with 10 bases aligning to TRBD1. Per the germline V gene, CDR1 is LNHNV and CDR2 is YYDKDF (reference sequence). This CDR3 is built from 15 residues. V was pared by 4 bases and J by 4 bases, with 6 bases of the junction left unmatched. CDR3 nucleotide sequence: TGTGCCACCAGCATTTCCGGGACAGGGGCCACTGAAGCTTTCTTT. It specifies CATSISGTGATEAFF.

V is TRBV28 and J is TRBJ2-5, with 7 positions matching TRBD2. The CDR3 is 16 amino acids. Germline trimming cut 4 bases from V and 4 bases from J; bases unmatched to any gene: 12. Looked up from germline, CDR1 is MDHEN and CDR2 is SYDVKM. The CDR3 region is CASSSPTPSGGETQYF. CDR3 DNA sequence: TGTGCCAGCAGTTCCCCAACCCCTAGCGGAGGAGAGACCCAGTACTTC.

The V gene is TRBV18, the J gene TRBJ2-2, with 7 positions matching TRBD2. This CDR3 has 17 residues. Per germline, CDR1 KGHSH and CDR2 LQKENI. V gave up 0 bases and J gave up 5 bases; unmatched junction bases: 9. The DNA of the CDR3 is TGTGCCAGCTCACCACCGACGGGGGGAAGCAGGACCGGGGAGCTGTTTTTT. As protein: CASSPPTGGSRTGELFF.

This chain joins TRBV5-1 and TRBJ1-1; the match to TRBD1 covers 10 bases. Germline V gene lookup returns CDR1 SGHRS and CDR2 YFSETQ. The CDR3 extends over 15 amino acids. V trimming: 4 bases; J trimming: 2 bases; junction bases outside the gene matches: 5. CDR3 DNA sequence: TGCGCCAGCAGCAGACAGGGGGCGGTAAACACTGAAGCTTTCTTT. Residues: CASSRQGAVNTEAFF.

The chain employs TRBV29-1 and TRBJ2-5; tentative D call: TRBD2 (7 bases). Trimming cost V 4 bases and J 4 bases, with 13 bases left between them. CDR1 is SQVTM and CDR2 is ANQGSEA in the germline V gene. This CDR3 spans 13 amino acids. The CDR3 loop is CSVVAGGAETQYF. CDR3 coding DNA: TGCAGCGTTGTAGCTGGGGGGGCAGAGACCCAGTACTTC.

Concerning this clone: One base separates it from a far larger clone, so it is likely a read error. The gene calls are TRBV6-6 and TRBJ1-1; a weak D match, TRBD1 (5 bases). This CDR3 comprises 15 residues. Germline CDR1 reads MNHNY; CDR2 reads SVGAGI (reference sequence). The CDR3 spells CASSYSLLLGTEALF. CDR3 DNA: TGTGCCAGCAGTTACTCCCTCCTACTAGGGACTGAAGCTTTATTT.

This chain links TRBV18 with TRBJ2-7; 10 bases agree with TRBD1. V lost 2 bases to trimming and J lost 3 bases; unmatched junction nucleotides: 10. Germline CDR1 KGHSH, CDR2 LQKENI. The CDR3 consists of 17 residues. As DNA, the CDR3 is TGTGCCAGCTCACCAAATCGCCCGGGACAGGGGAACTACGAGCAGTACTTC. It codes for CASSPNRPGQGNYEQYF.

Written as DNA, the CDR3 is TGTGCCAGCAGTTTGGGCGATTGGGAAAACATTCAGTACTTC. Translating gives CASSLGDWENIQYF. The chain joins TRBV28 to TRBJ2-4; the D is unclear. Germline V gene data show CDR1 as MDHEN and CDR2 as SYDVKM. The CDR3 covers 14 residues. The ends were cut back, 3 bases at V and 5 bases at J, with 11 bases in the middle.

CDR3 region: CASRRTGGNEKLFF. CDR3 sequence (DNA): TGTGCCAGCAGGAGGACAGGGGGTAATGAAAAACTGTTTTTT. The chain employs TRBV27 and TRBJ1-4; TRBD1 matches 10 bases. Trimming at V came to 6 bases and at J to 4 bases, leaving 2 bases not matched to a gene. Germline values: CDR1 MNHEY, CDR2 SMNVEV (reference sequence). This CDR3 is 14 amino acids long.

In this sample, this clone turned up once. A read error likely explains this, since a far larger clone differs by one base. CDR3 sequence: CASSLDGTGDRGAFF. The CDR3 region has the DNA TGTGCCAGCAGCTTAGACGGGACAGGGGACCGTGGAGCTTTCTTT. The chain combines TRBV7-9 with TRBJ1-1, with 10 bases aligning to TRBD1. The ends lost 1 base at V and 10 bases at J; junction bases unmatched: 9. The CDR3 totals 15 residues. From germline, CDR1 is SEHNR and CDR2 FQNEAQ (reference sequence).

The chain uses TRBV9 and TRBJ2-7; 11 bases are shared with TRBD2. J lost 3 bases, V lost 2 bases, and 4 bases had no gene match. The V gene's germline CDR1 is SGDLS and CDR2 YYNGEE. The CDR3 is 15 residues long. CDR3 sequence: CASSVGTSGFYEQYF. CDR3 coding DNA: TGTGCCAGCAGCGTGGGGACTAGCGGTTTCTACGAGCAGTACTTC.

This clone was detected many times. The chain uses TRBV6-1 and TRBJ2-1; D remains unclear. V was clipped by 1 base and J by 4 bases, with 8 bases between them. CDR1 is MNHNS, CDR2 SASEGT, per germline. The CDR3 covers 14 residues. The chain's CDR3 is CASSEEQSYNEQFF. CDR3 DNA sequence: TGTGCCAGCAGTGAAGAACAGAGTTACAATGAGCAGTTCTTC.

The rearrangement uses TRBV19 and TRBJ1-1; D call uncertain. CDR1 and CDR2 from the germline V gene are LNHDA and SQIVND (reference sequence). This CDR3 has 13 amino acids. V lost 1 base to trimming and J lost 1 base, with 4 bases between them. The CDR3 loop reads CASSIGQNTEAFF. In DNA form, the CDR3 reads TGTGCCAGTAGTATAGGACAGAACACTGAAGCTTTCTTT.

The V and J genes are TRBV11-1 and TRBJ2-3; 7 bases fit TRBD1. J gave up 5 bases and V 5 bases, and 13 bases lay outside the gene matches. Germline V gives CDR1 SGHAT, CDR2 FQDESV (reference sequence). This CDR3 is built from 16 residues. Here the CDR3 DNA reads TGTGCCAGCAGCCCCCGGGGACAGTCTCATGGAGATACGCAGTATTTT. This gives the protein CASSPRGQSHGDTQYF.

The rearrangement links TRBV27 to TRBJ2-5; 10 bases line up with TRBD1. Germline CDR1 is MNHEY and CDR2 is SMNVEV (reference sequence). Unmatched junction bases numbered 6, after V lost 6 bases and J lost 5 bases. The CDR3 length is 14 residues. The CDR3 reads CASRGTGVEETQYF. The CDR3 bases are TGTGCCAGCAGAGGGACAGGGGTTGAGGAGACCCAGTACTTC.

This clone was observed many times. The genes are TRBV6-1 and TRBJ2-7; 8 nucleotides agree with TRBD1. CDR1 MNHNS and CDR2 SASEGT come from the germline V gene. V lost 8 bases to trimming and J lost 2 bases; unmatched junction nucleotides: 11. This CDR3 spans 15 amino acids. The CDR3 DNA follows: TGTGCCAGCCGAGATCCGGGACAGGACACCTACGAGCAGTACTTC. Translated: CASRDPGQDTYEQYF.

The V gene is TRBV28, the J gene TRBJ1-5, with D maybe TRBD1 (6 bases). This CDR3 contains 15 residues. The germline V gene has CDR1 MDHEN and CDR2 SYDVKM. V lost 5 bases and J lost 7, with 18 bases in between. CDR3 nucleotide sequence: TGTGCCAGCAGTACCCGAGACAGGCTGGGGCAGCCCCAGCATTTT. Protein product: CASSTRDRLGQPQHF.

With respect to this clone: Just one base apart from a much larger clone, this may be a read error. Additional DNA sequences in this sample encode the identical CDR3. The chain combines TRBV5-4 with TRBJ2-7, with TRBD1 identical over 10 bases. From germline, CDR1 is SGHNT and CDR2 YYREEE (reference sequence). Trimming cost V 4 bases and J 3 bases; bases outside gene matches: 1. The CDR3 runs to 13 residues. CDR3 protein: CASSRDRGYEQYF. The CDR3 DNA is TGTGCCAGCAGCAGGGACAGGGGCTACGAGCAGTACTTC. Full variable domain (missing parts from reference TRBV5-4 and TRBJ2-7): ETGVTQSPTHLIKTRGQQVTLRCSSQSGHNTVSWYQQALGQGPQFIFQYYREEENGRGNFPPRFSGLQFPNYSSELNVNALELDDSALYLCASSRDRGYEQYFGPGTRLTVT.

This chain connects TRBV23-1 to TRBJ2-7; the match to TRBD1 covers 12 bases. TRBV23-1 has ORF status, its function being uncertain. The ends lost 2 bases at V and 4 bases at J; junction bases unmatched: 9. CDR3 length: 17 amino acids. The CDR3 loop reads CASSQPGTGGFSYEQYF. In DNA form, the CDR3 reads TGCGCCAGCAGTCAACCGGGGACAGGGGGCTTCTCGTACGAGCAGTACTTC.

This clone was detected once. The V call is TRBV5-1, the J call TRBJ2-7, with D possibly matching TRBD2 (7 bases). With 4 bases removed from V and 4 bases from J, the gap between germline ends came to 15 bases. The CDR3 extends over 14 amino acids. Per the germline V gene, CDR1 is SGHRS and CDR2 is YFSETQ. CDR3 bases: TGCGCCAGCAGCCCCCCGGGGGGCGCTTACGAGCAGTACTTC. Translating it yields CASSPPGGAYEQYF.

This clone was found once. A far larger clone is just one base off, so this is likely a read error. The chain has TRBV18 and TRBJ1-2, with unresolved D. CDR1 and CDR2 from the germline V gene are KGHSH and LQKENI. Deletions cut 6 bases from V and 3 bases from J, with 17 bases between. The CDR3 is 15 residues long. The CDR3 coding sequence is TGTGCCAGCTCTCAAACCCGGGAGACATACTATGGCTACACCTTC. It codes for CASSQTRETYYGYTF.

The V call is TRBV4-1, the J call TRBJ2-1; TRBD2 matches 9 bases. The germline CDR1 and CDR2 sequences are MGHRA and YSYEKL. After removal of 1 base from V and 0 bases from J, the junction contained 4 bases not matched to a gene. The CDR3 has 17 amino acids. The CDR3 is CASSQGLAVSSYNEQFF. CDR3 coding DNA: TGCGCCAGCAGCCAAGGACTAGCGGTGAGCTCCTACAATGAGCAGTTCTTC.

CDR3 sequence: CASREKEVNTGELFF. The CDR3 DNA is TGTGCCAGCAGGGAAAAAGAAGTCAACACCGGGGAGCTGTTTTTT. This chain joins TRBV7-2 and TRBJ2-2; D uncertain. Germline values: CDR1 SGHTA, CDR2 FQGNSA. Trimming took 6 bases from V and 2 from J, leaving 13 bases between them. The CDR3 is made up of 15 amino acids.

The chain recombines TRBV30 with TRBJ2-7; D may be TRBD1 or TRBD2 (5 bases each). CDR1 and CDR2 from the germline V gene are GTSNPN and SVGIG (reference sequence). Trimming cost V 3 bases and J 3 bases, with 15 bases left between them. The CDR3 consists of 14 residues. The CDR3 sequence is CAWSGSWGSYEQYF. In DNA, the CDR3 is TGTGCCTGGAGCGGCAGTTGGGGGAGCTACGAGCAGTACTTC. Variable domain in full (rest from reference TRBV30 and TRBJ2-7): SQTIHQWPATLVQPVGSPLSLECTVEGTSNPNLYWYRQAAGRGLQLLFYSVGIGQISSEVPQNLSASRPQDRQFILSSKKLLLSDSGFYLCAWSGSWGSYEQYFGPGTRLTVT.

V is TRBV19 and J is TRBJ2-7, with D perhaps TRBD2 (5 bases). V was cut by 3 bases and J by 2 bases, with 14 bases left in between. CDR1 is LNHDA, CDR2 SQIVND, per germline (reference sequence). The CDR3 sequence is 15 residues long. CDR3 DNA sequence: TGTGCCAGTAGTATCCGAACTAGTTTAACCTACGAGCAGTACTTC. Protein: CASSIRTSLTYEQYF.

The V and J genes are TRBV7-9 and TRBJ2-7; 8 bases map to TRBD1. The germline CDR1 and CDR2 sequences are SEHNR and FQNEAQ (reference sequence). Losses at the gene ends were 7 bases for V and 0 bases for J; bases not matched to a gene: 5. The CDR3 runs to 14 residues. The CDR3 loop is CASTRDRSSYEQYF. CDR3 in DNA: TGTGCCAGCACCCGGGACAGGAGCTCCTACGAGCAGTACTTC.